The rows below give T cell receptor beta chains drawn from one sample of a study of a mutant IDH1 vaccine in newly diagnosed glioma. Antigens of these TCRs are unknown. Profiling relied on immunoSEQ multiplex PCR, and the TCRdb table lists in-frame clones only, not all of them. The sample consists of about 40,000 clones, 65% to 80% of them appearing once. The specimen was PBMCs, collected from a glioma patient whose treatment included an IDH1 peptide vaccine. The origin of the receptors is a man aged 50 to 59 with glioma. Each CDR3 is given with its conserved first and last residue. D genes are given only for firm matches. Rows may omit the clone size; those that give it use once, few, many or a size class.

V	D	size	J	CDR3	DNA
TRBV10-2	TRBD1	.	TRBJ1-1	CASREDEGAGGTEAFF	TGCGCCAGCAGGGAAGACGAGGGGGCAGGCGGCACTGAAGCTTTCTTT
TRBV9	.	.	TRBJ1-4	CASSVEQGNEKLFF	TGTGCCAGCAGCGTAGAACAGGGAAATGAAAAACTGTTTTTT
TRBV4-3	TRBD2	once	TRBJ2-5	CASSRDGGEDETQYF	TGCGCCAGCAGCCGCGACGGGGGGGAGGACGAGACCCAGTACTTC
TRBV19	TRBD1	.	TRBJ1-5	CASSIGTGSNQPQHF	TGTGCCAGTAGTATAGGGACAGGGAGCAATCAGCCCCAGCATTTT
TRBV7-9	TRBD2	.	TRBJ2-5	CASSPFREGWETQYF	TGTGCCAGCAGCCCCTTTAGGGAGGGTTGGGAGACCCAGTACTTC
TRBV6-6	.	.	TRBJ1-1	CASSYPIGQNTEAFF	TGTGCCAGCAGTTACCCCATTGGGCAGAACACTGAAGCTTTCTTT
TRBV10-1	.	.	TRBJ1-5	CASTLPRDQLGPQHF	TGCGCCAGCACCCTCCCCCGGGACCAACTCGGGCCCCAGCATTTT
TRBV15	.	.	TRBJ1-2	CATSRDRAGNYGYTF	TGTGCCACCAGCAGAGATAGGGCGGGGAACTATGGCTACACCTTC
TRBV7-9	.	few	TRBJ1-2	CASSLPKYYGYTF	TGTGCCAGCAGCTTACCTAAGTACTATGGCTACACCTTC
TRBV6-1	.	.	TRBJ2-5	CASSEGDLETQYF	TGTGCCAGCAGCGAAGGGGACTTAGAGACCCAGTACTTC
TRBV5-4	.	.	TRBJ1-1	CASSLGGIPLNTEAFF	TGTGCCAGCAGCCTGGGGGGGATCCCCCTGAACACTGAAGCTTTCTTT
TRBV30	.	.	TRBJ1-1	CAWSPRANTEAFF	TGTGCCTGGAGTCCCCGGGCGAACACTGAAGCTTTCTTT
TRBV6-5	.	.	TRBJ1-3	CASSYSHKDTIYF	TGTGCCAGCAGTTACTCACACAAGGACACCATATATTTT
TRBV19	.	.	TRBJ1-3	CASSIGAGAGNTIYF	TGTGCCAGTAGTATCGGAGCGGGGGCTGGAAACACCATATATTTT
TRBV7-2	TRBD1	once	TRBJ1-2	CASSLRSGGNYGYTF	TGTGCCAGCAGCTTAAGATCAGGGGGTAACTATGGCTACACCTTC
TRBV27	TRBD2	.	TRBJ2-1	CASSLLLAGGPNEQFF	TGTGCCAGCAGTTTGCTTCTAGCGGGGGGGCCCAATGAGCAGTTCTTC
TRBV19	.	.	TRBJ1-5	CASSDLSSGNQPQHF	TGTGCCAGTAGTGACCTCAGTTCAGGCAATCAGCCCCAGCATTTT
TRBV19	.	.	TRBJ2-7	CASSATGYEQYF	TGTGCCAGTAGTGCAACAGGGTACGAGCAGTACTTC